The sequence of this T cell receptor (beta chain) was determined in a study of CD8 T cells in ankylosing spondylitis. Regarding the study as a whole: Seemingly characteristic of ankylosing spondylitis blood was a TCR beta motif consisting of about 8 highly homologous variants. Reportedly, disease-linked clones are significantly enriched in ankylosing spondylitis patients' matched synovial fluid. Disease-associated clonotypes exhibited CD8+ identity and were relatively infrequent in peripheral blood. Some motif variants were previously reported in reactive arthritis synovial fluid and blood.

V lost 4 bases and J 5 bases, leaving 15 bases between the germline ends. CDR3 length equals 15 residues. The germline V gene has CDR1 MNHEY and CDR2 SMNVEV (reference sequence). Molecular-barcoded quantitative 5'-RACE produced these TCR beta libraries. TCRdb redid the calling of the 5' RACE reads with MiXCR, one entry per CDR3 protein. The repertoire holds hundreds of thousands of distinct CDR3 sequences, about 15% seen once, with 0.95% to 1.1% in the top ten. This clonotype was seen at least ten times. What it binds is not known. Source material: blood, either unsorted or a sorted T cell fraction (not recorded which). The gene calls are TRBV27 and TRBJ1-5; maybe TRBD1 (5 bases). The sequence was obtained from a male donor with ankylosing spondylitis. The CDR3 DNA reads TGTGCCAGCAGTTCCCTTGGGGGAGGGTATCAGCCCCAGCATTTT. It yields the protein CASSSLGGGYQPQHF.